One and the same sample provided the 28 T cell receptor beta chains below, sequenced in a study of CD8 T cells in Susac syndrome. The RNA, about 0.45 to 1 ug, was put through reverse transcription using random hexamers. MiXCR, run by TCRdb on the immunoSEQ multiplex PCR reads, gives a single entry per CDR3 protein. The table has 150,000 to 200,000 distinct CDR3 sequences, under 95% seen once; the top ten hold 0.08%. What was sequenced was CD4+ T cells from PBMCs. These receptors originate from a human donor in good health.

The chain recombines TRBV6-1 with TRBJ2-7; a possible D gene is TRBD2 (5 bases). V lost 2 bases and J lost 4, with 12 bases in between. The V gene's germline CDR1 is MNHNS and CDR2 SASEGT. The CDR3 length is 14 residues. The CDR3 nucleotides are TGTGCCAGCAGTGAACTAGCCGCCGAGTACGAGCAGTACTTC. It translates to CASSELAAEYEQYF.

The CDR3 loop reads CASRGQGIDGYTF. CDR3 nucleotides: TGTGCCAGCAGGGGACAGGGGATCGATGGCTACACCTTC. V and J are TRBV7-8 and TRBJ1-2, with 10 bases aligning to TRBD1. Germline CDR1 and CDR2: SGHVS and FQNEAQ. The CDR3 runs to 13 residues. V shed 6 bases, J shed 6 bases, and the junction held 4 bases outside the gene matches. Full variable domain (remainder filled in from reference TRBV7-8 and TRBJ1-2): GAGVSQSPRYKVAKRGQDVALRCDPISGHVSLFWYQQALGQGPEFLTYFQNEAQLDKSGLPSDRFFAERPEGSVSTLKIQRTQQEDSAVYLCASRGQGIDGYTFGSGTRLTVV.

The V gene is TRBV6-1, the J gene TRBJ1-1; 9 nucleotides agree with TRBD1. The CDR3 is made up of 16 amino acids. V shed 4 bases and J 4 bases; nucleotides not matched to a gene: 10. Germline loops: CDR1 MNHNS, CDR2 SASEGT. The CDR3 loop reads CASSVPGQGLITEAFF. In nucleotides, the CDR3 is TGTGCCAGCAGTGTCCCGGGACAGGGTCTAATCACTGAAGCTTTCTTT.

The chain has TRBV18 and TRBJ1-6; no clear D gene. The CDR3 loop spans 16 amino acids. CDR1 and CDR2 (germline): KGHSH, LQKENI. The ends were cut back, 6 bases at V and 7 bases at J, with 19 bases in the middle. The CDR3 protein is CASSDSLRTDNSPLHF. CDR3 in DNA: TGTGCCAGCTCGGATTCTCTTAGGACGGACAATTCACCCCTCCACTTT.

The chain employs TRBV5-1 and TRBJ2-5, with D hard to call. The germline CDR1 and CDR2 sequences are SGHRS and YFSETQ. The CDR3 extends over 15 amino acids. Deletions cut 0 bases from V and 8 bases from J, with 17 bases between. The CDR3 DNA follows: TGCGCCAGCAGCTTGGAGACCCCGATGGAATCCACCCAGTACTTC. Encoded protein: CASSLETPMESTQYF.

The chain has TRBV7-2 and TRBJ1-2, with a tentative D call TRBD1 (5 bases). Germline loops: CDR1 SGHTA, CDR2 FQGNSA. The CDR3 has 14 amino acids. Trimming pared 4 bases from V and 2 bases from J, leaving 11 bases between. As DNA, the CDR3 is TGTGCCAGCAGCTCTACAGGTACCAACTATGGCTACACCTTC. Amino acid sequence: CASSSTGTNYGYTF.

V usage is TRBV20-1 and J usage is TRBJ2-1; the match to TRBD1 covers 7 bases. The V gene end was trimmed by 6 bases and the J gene end by 7 bases; junction bases not matched to a gene: 12. The CDR3 runs to 14 residues. The germline CDR1 and CDR2 sequences are DFQATT and SNEGSKA (reference sequence). DNA for the CDR3: TGCAGTGCCCTCCACCGACAGGGCCGGAATGAGCAGTTCTTC. Translated, it gives CSALHRQGRNEQFF.

The rearrangement joins TRBV7-6 to TRBJ2-5; 8 bases match TRBD1. Trimming cost V 8 bases and J 4 bases; bases outside gene matches: 12. This CDR3 has 15 amino acids. In germline, CDR1 is SGHVS, CDR2 FNYEAQ. The CDR3 sequence is CASHLVPGGGETQYF. The CDR3 DNA reads as TGTGCCAGCCACCTGGTTCCAGGGGGCGGAGAGACCCAGTACTTC.

The CDR3: CASSLVGHGNTIYF. In DNA, the CDR3 is TGCGCCAGCAGCTTGGTAGGGCATGGAAACACCATATATTTT. The chain links TRBV5-1 to TRBJ1-3; D is unresolved. The V end was cut by 0 bases, the J end by 3 bases, with 7 bases between. CDR3 size: 14 residues. CDR1 and CDR2 from the germline V gene are SGHRS and YFSETQ.

This sequence joins TRBV5-1 and TRBJ1-1, with TRBD1 matching over 10 bases. Germline V gives CDR1 SGHRS, CDR2 YFSETQ. This CDR3 region has 15 residues. With 0 bases clipped from V and 5 bases from J, the junction kept 4 bases outside the gene matches. CDR3 sequence: CASSLGTGGSTEAFF. CDR3 DNA: TGCGCCAGCAGCTTGGGGACAGGGGGTAGTACTGAAGCTTTCTTT.

The CDR3 bases are TGTGCCAGCAGTGGGGTTCAATATGGCTACACCTTC. Translated: CASSGVQYGYTF. The genes are TRBV2 and TRBJ1-2; D gene ambiguous. Germline V lookup: CDR1 SNHLY, CDR2 FYNNEI. This CDR3 has 12 residues. V was trimmed by 4 bases and J by 5 bases, leaving 8 bases between them.

The chain recombines TRBV6-6 with TRBJ1-2, with D possibly matching TRBD1 (5 bases). CDR3 size: 13 residues. V lost 6 bases and J 8 bases, leaving 16 bases between the germline ends. CDR1 and CDR2 (germline): MNHNY, SVGAGI (reference sequence). The CDR3 loop is CASRGGTPLGYTF. The CDR3 region has the DNA TGTGCCAGCAGAGGCGGGACTCCCCTCGGCTACACCTTC.

This chain connects TRBV28 to TRBJ1-2; D is uncertain. V was pared by 5 bases and J by 9 bases, with 13 bases between. Looked up from germline, CDR1 is MDHEN and CDR2 is SYDVKM. The CDR3 covers 12 residues. The CDR3 spells CASSPQYRSYTF. CDR3 sequence (DNA): TGTGCCAGCAGTCCCCAATATCGAAGCTACACCTTC.

This sequence joins TRBV7-9 and TRBJ2-7; TRBD2 matches 7 bases. The CDR3 has 14 amino acids. Trimming at V came to 0 bases and at J to 2 bases, leaving 1 base not matched to a gene. Germline V gene sequence: CDR1 SEHNR, CDR2 FQNEAQ (reference sequence). The CDR3 loop is CASSLARGAYEQYF. The CDR3, as DNA: TGTGCCAGCAGCTTAGCACGGGGGGCCTACGAGCAGTACTTC.

The CDR3, as DNA: TGCGCCAGCAGGGAGGGGGGGACCAGGGAGAAGCAGTACTTC. Protein: CASREGGTREKQYF. This sequence joins TRBV5-1 and TRBJ2-7; D is possibly TRBD2 (7 bases). This CDR3 is 14 amino acids long. Germline V gene sequence: CDR1 SGHRS, CDR2 YFSETQ. Trimming stripped 5 bases from V and 8 bases from J, with 20 bases between.

The J gene is TRBJ2-1, the V gene TRBV20-1; unclear D gene. The CDR3 runs to 14 residues. The ends were cut back, 5 bases at V and 7 bases at J, with 18 bases in the middle. Germline-derived CDR1 and CDR2 are DFQATT and SNEGSKA (reference sequence). CDR3 in DNA: TGCAGTGCTCTTGACCCGGCGGCCAGTAATGAGCAGTTCTTC. This sequence encodes CSALDPAASNEQFF.

This clonotype came up once. The rearrangement uses TRBV7-2 and TRBJ2-7; D remains unclear. The V end lost 0 bases, the J end lost 0 bases, and 12 bases lay between the germline ends. CDR3 length: 16 residues. Per germline, CDR1 SGHTA and CDR2 FQGNSA. The DNA for the CDR3 is TGTGCCAGCAGCTTAGCTCCAGCCCTGAGCTCCTACGAGCAGTACTTC. Translating it yields CASSLAPALSSYEQYF.

The chain joins TRBV5-1 to TRBJ2-3; 8 bases match TRBD2. After removal of 5 bases from V and 4 bases from J, the junction contained 6 bases not matched to a gene. The length of the CDR3 is 14 residues. From germline, CDR1 is SGHRS and CDR2 YFSETQ. CDR3 loop: CASSLSGSSDTQYF. As DNA, the CDR3 is TGCGCCAGCAGTCTAAGCGGGAGCTCAGATACGCAGTATTTT.

The rearrangement joins TRBV20-1 to TRBJ2-5; D unresolved. The germline V and J ends were trimmed by 5 bases and 5 bases, with 12 bases remaining between them. CDR1 and CDR2 from the germline V gene are DFQATT and SNEGSKA (reference sequence). This CDR3 is 12 amino acids long. CDR3 region: CSADGPAETQYF. As DNA, the CDR3 is TGCAGTGCTGATGGACCTGCTGAGACCCAGTACTTC.

This sequence joins TRBV18 and TRBJ2-5; D ambiguous. The V end was cut by 0 bases, the J end by 8 bases, with 16 bases between. The germline CDR1 and CDR2 sequences are KGHSH and LQKENI. The CDR3 is 15 residues long. The CDR3 bases are TGTGCCAGCTCACCACCGGGCCACCCCAGGAGAACCCAGTACTTC. It specifies CASSPPGHPRRTQYF.

The chain links TRBV2 to TRBJ2-7; the D is unclear. V shed 1 base and J shed 0 bases, with 10 bases lying between them. The CDR3 runs 15 residues. Germline CDR1 SNHLY, CDR2 FYNNEI. This chain's CDR3 is CASSEGVGISYEQYF. The CDR3 nucleotides read TGTGCCAGCAGTGAAGGCGTCGGAATCTCCTACGAGCAGTACTTC.

The chain joins TRBV10-3 to TRBJ2-5, with D hard to call. Deletions cut 1 base from V and 4 bases from J, with 10 bases between. The CDR3 sequence is 14 residues long. The germline CDR1 and CDR2 sequences are ENHRY and SYGVKD. The CDR3: CAISEFPRGETQYF. The DNA of the CDR3 is TGTGCCATCAGTGAGTTCCCCAGAGGAGAGACCCAGTACTTC.

This chain links TRBV2 with TRBJ1-1; D is ambiguous. Trimming cost V 4 bases and J 7 bases, with 16 bases left between them. CDR1 and CDR2 (germline): SNHLY, FYNNEI. The CDR3 is 14 residues long. Here the CDR3 DNA reads TGTGCCAGCAGTGTTGAAGGAACCGGCCTTGAAGCTTTCTTT. It yields the protein CASSVEGTGLEAFF.

This sequence joins TRBV6-1 and TRBJ2-7, with TRBD2 matching over 8 bases. The V gene end was trimmed by 6 bases and the J gene end by 4 bases; junction bases not matched to a gene: 11. In germline, CDR1 is MNHNS, CDR2 SASEGT. The CDR3 is made up of 15 amino acids. The CDR3: CASRVTSVGPYEQYF. The CDR3 bases are TGTGCCAGCAGAGTGACTAGCGTGGGCCCTTACGAGCAGTACTTC.

The rearrangement uses TRBV30 and TRBJ2-7; D possibly corresponds to TRBD1 (5 bases). The germline V gene has CDR1 GTSNPN and CDR2 SVGIG (reference sequence). V shed 0 bases and J shed 6 bases, with 12 bases lying between them. The CDR3 is made up of 13 amino acids. Here the CDR3 reads CAWSVSDSREQYF. The CDR3, as DNA: TGTGCCTGGAGTGTCAGCGACAGTCGCGAGCAGTACTTC.

The J gene is TRBJ1-2, the V gene TRBV6-5, with D unclear. Trimming stripped 0 bases from V and 2 bases from J, with 13 bases between. Germline CDR1 and CDR2: MNHEY and SVGAGI. CDR3 length: 16 amino acids. Here the CDR3 reads CASSYSRPPSNYGYTF. CDR3 nucleotide sequence: TGTGCCAGCAGTTACTCCCGTCCACCGAGCAACTATGGCTACACCTTC.

The chain has TRBV12-3 or TRBV12-4 and TRBJ1-2; tentatively, D is TRBD1 (6 bases). CDR3 size: 13 residues. Trimming pared 4 bases from V and 2 bases from J, leaving 8 bases between. The CDR3 nucleotides read TGTGCCAGCAGTTCAGGGGTGAACTATGGCTACACCTTC. This encodes CASSSGVNYGYTF.

The CDR3 protein is CASSLVTGGGYGYTF. The CDR3 DNA is TGTGCCAGCAGCTTAGTTACAGGGGGCGGCTATGGCTACACCTTC. The rearrangement links TRBV7-2 to TRBJ1-2; 9 bases fit TRBD1. Germline V gene data show CDR1 as SGHTA and CDR2 as FQGNSA. The V and J ends lost 1 base and 4 bases, in that order; junction bases with no gene match: 4. The length of the CDR3 is 15 residues.